The sequence of this TCR beta chain was determined in a study of regulatory T cells in long-lasting Graves disease. V was clipped by 4 bases and J by 0 bases, with 7 bases between them. This CDR3 spans 13 amino acids. Germline CDR1 SGHVS, CDR2 FQNEAQ. As regards this clonotype: Its antigen is unknown.

To make TCR beta libraries, researchers used iRepertoire HTBI primers and Arm-PCR of CDR3 regions. In TCRdb, the multiplex PCR reads were re-called with MiXCR into one record per CDR3 protein. The repertoire consists of fewer than 450,000 distinct CDR3 sequences, with less than 25% occurring once and the leading ten covering less than 25%. The time point: persistent/refractory GD, antithyroid drugs over 5 years with positive TRAb. Making the TCR library involved RNA that had been extracted from PBMCs. Enrollment of patients was through an endocrinology department in Xi'an, China. A nine-milliliter sample of peripheral blood was drawn into EDTA tubes. Study-level points and caveats: Persistent Graves' disease cases displayed lower TCR diversity than newly diagnosed ones. Persistent disease was associated with favored TRBV28 usage and with favored use of TRBJ1-2 and TRBJ2-5.

The chain links TRBV7-8 to TRBJ2-7; D is unresolved. The sample was peripheral blood mononuclear cells (PBMCs), taken when the disease was refractory, from a patient treated with antithyroid drugs. This clonotype was obtained from a female donor with Graves disease. Here the CDR3 reads CASSSHPSYEQYF. CDR3 coding DNA: TGTGCCAGCAGCTCGCATCCCTCCTACGAGCAGTACTTC.